The 21 T cell receptor beta chains in this list originate from one sample, sequenced in a study of blood T cell repertoires in COVID-19 (dated by TCRdb to the early 2020s). Libraries were prepared through the immunoSEQ multiplex PCR assay. The table comes from immuneACCESS by way of TCRdb, which keeps in-frame sequences with V and J called. Part of the clones is missing from these tables; in studies checked, under half for an unresolved V gene and the rest for unknown reasons. This sample comprises 160,000 or so clones, 93% of them detected only once. Together, the top ten hold roughly 2% of the sample. What was sequenced was peripheral blood. The receptors shown here come from a woman aged 55-70 years with COVID-19, enrolled during active disease.

The chain uses TRBV18 and TRBJ1-1, with unresolved D. Germline assignment: CDR1 KGHSH and CDR2 LQKENI. The CDR3 is made up of 15 amino acids. V was shortened by 2 bases and J by 7 bases, with 17 bases between the two germline ends. The CDR3 spells CASSPSPYGAIEAFF. Written as DNA, the CDR3 is TGTGCCAGCTCACCATCGCCTTATGGAGCCATTGAAGCTTTCTTT.

The chain links TRBV5-8 to TRBJ2-5; 8 bases align to TRBD1. The germline CDR1 and CDR2 sequences are SGHTS and YDEGEE. The CDR3 is made up of 14 amino acids. V shed 0 bases, J shed 2 bases, and the junction held 0 bases outside the gene matches. The CDR3 DNA sequence: TGTGCCAGCAGCTTGGACAGGGGGCAAGAGACCCAGTACTTC. Translating it yields CASSLDRGQETQYF. The full variable domain, rest sourced from reference TRBV5-8 and TRBJ2-5, is EAGVTQSPTHLIKTRGQQATLRCSPISGHTSVYWYQQALGLGLQFLLWYDEGEERNRGNFPPRFSGRQFPNYSSELNVNALELEDSALYLCASSLDRGQETQYFGPGTRLLVL.

J is TRBJ2-3 and V is TRBV10-3, with 8 bases that match TRBD1. The CDR3 length is 15 residues. With 11 bases clipped from V and 4 bases from J, the junction kept 14 bases outside the gene matches. CDR1 and CDR2 from the germline V gene are ENHRY and SYGVKD. In DNA form, the CDR3 reads TGTGCCGTTCGCACTACAGGGGGATCGGCAGATACGCAGTATTTT. Translated: CAVRTTGGSADTQYF.

This clone has just one count. The chain carries TRBV19 and TRBJ1-6; TRBD1 is a possible D gene (5 bases). The CDR3 has 16 residues. Germline CDR1 and CDR2: LNHDA and SQIVND (reference sequence). V was pared by 4 bases and J by 8 bases, with 18 bases between. The CDR3 sequence: CASSKFTGTDDSPLHF. The CDR3 region has the DNA TGTGCCAGTAGTAAGTTTACCGGGACTGATGATTCACCCCTCCACTTT.

The gene calls are TRBV12-3 or TRBV12-4 and TRBJ1-2; a possible D gene is TRBD1 (6 bases). V lost 3 bases to trimming and J lost 8 bases, with 7 bases between them. There are 11 residues in the CDR3. CDR3 residues: CASSFGQGYTF. In DNA form, the CDR3 reads TGTGCCAGCAGTTTTGGACAGGGCTACACCTTC.

This chain links TRBV6-5 with TRBJ1-2; no firm D call. V was trimmed by 6 bases and J by 5 bases, leaving 13 bases between them. The CDR3 consists of 13 residues. CDR1 MNHEY and CDR2 SVGAGI come from the germline V gene. This chain's CDR3 is CASRKTGTYGYTF. CDR3 in DNA: TGTGCCAGCAGAAAGACGGGAACTTATGGCTACACCTTC.

This rearrangement joins TRBV6-5 to TRBJ1-4, with 9 bases fitting TRBD1. The germline gives CDR1 MNHEY, CDR2 SVGAGI. Trimming took 5 bases from V and 8 from J; bases not matched to a gene: 9. The CDR3 totals 15 residues. CDR3 in DNA: TGTGCCAGCAGTCCTCGGACAGGGGCGCGAGAAAAACTGTTTTTT. It is translated as CASSPRTGAREKLFF.

V usage is TRBV12-3 or TRBV12-4 and J usage is TRBJ1-2; weak D call: TRBD1 (6 bases). CDR3 length: 12 residues. Trimming stripped 4 bases from V and 6 bases from J, with 9 bases between. Here the CDR3 reads CASSSYRDGYTF. CDR3 DNA: TGTGCCAGCAGTTCCTACAGGGATGGCTACACCTTC.

The J gene is TRBJ2-5, the V gene TRBV5-4; 7 bases are a match to TRBD2. The trim removed 4 bases at V and 2 bases at J, leaving 14 bases unmatched. CDR3 size: 17 residues. CDR1 and CDR2 from the germline V gene are SGHNT and YYREEE (reference sequence). DNA of the CDR3: TGTGCCAGCAGCACTGGGGTCCCATCCGGGGGGCAAGAGACCCAGTACTTC. Translation: CASSTGVPSGGQETQYF.

This clone was detected once. This sequence joins TRBV11-1 and TRBJ2-7; a weak D match, TRBD1 (5 bases). This CDR3 region has 13 residues. The germline V gene has CDR1 SGHAT and CDR2 FQDESV (reference sequence). V was cut by 2 bases and J by 9 bases, with 14 bases left in between. CDR3 sequence (DNA): TGTGCCAGCAGCTTAACAGGCTTCTTCGCGCAGTACTTC. It yields the protein CASSLTGFFAQYF.

The chain joins TRBV9 to TRBJ1-1; no reliable D call. This CDR3 contains 15 residues. The germline V gene encodes CDR1 SGDLS and CDR2 YYNGEE. V lost 0 bases to trimming and J lost 8 bases, with 17 bases between them. DNA of the CDR3: TGTGCCAGCAGCGTAGATCCCGCGGAATGGGTCGAAGCTTTCTTT. Translating gives CASSVDPAEWVEAFF.

The rearrangement links TRBV7-3 to TRBJ2-3, with D possibly being TRBD2 (7 bases). The V gene's germline CDR1 is SGHTA and CDR2 FQGTGA. Trimming cost V 3 bases and J 3 bases, with 13 bases left between them. The CDR3 length is 15 residues. CDR3 region: CASSFGGLKTDTQYF. CDR3 bases: TGTGCCAGCAGCTTCGGGGGGCTAAAAACAGATACGCAGTATTTT.

This clone was observed once. This chain connects TRBV5-1 to TRBJ1-1; tentative D call: TRBD1 (5 bases). The germline CDR1 and CDR2 sequences are SGHRS and YFSETQ. Trimming pared 4 bases from V and 1 base from J, leaving 11 bases between. The CDR3 contains 14 residues. The CDR3 loop is CASSVPTANTEAFF. CDR3 nucleotide sequence: TGCGCCAGCAGCGTCCCGACAGCGAACACTGAAGCTTTCTTT.

The chain combines TRBV7-3 with TRBJ2-3; 9 nucleotides align to TRBD1. The CDR3 has 14 amino acids. Germline V gene sequence: CDR1 SGHTA, CDR2 FQGTGA. The V segment lost 4 bases and the J segment 5 bases; nucleotides outside the gene matches: 4. The CDR3 nucleotides are TGTGCCAGCAGCTCGACAGGGGGTGGAGATACGCAGTATTTT. It codes for CASSSTGGGDTQYF. The entire variable domain, with the rest obtained from reference TRBV7-3 and TRBJ2-3, is as follows: GAGVSQTPSNKVTEKGKYVELRCDPISGHTALYWYRQSLGQGPEFLIYFQGTGAADDSGLPNDRFFAVRPEGSVSTLKIQRTERGDSAVYLCASSSTGGGDTQYFGPGTRLTVL.

This sequence joins TRBV6-5 and TRBJ1-1; possible D gene TRBD1, 5 bases. The CDR3 extends over 14 amino acids. V lost 2 bases, J lost 4 bases, and 11 bases lay in between. The germline gives CDR1 MNHEY, CDR2 SVGAGI. The CDR3 DNA sequence: TGTGCCAGCAGTTACCTTATGGGGGGCACTGAAGCTTTCTTT. Amino acids: CASSYLMGGTEAFF.

The genes are TRBV11-2 and TRBJ2-7; D is perhaps TRBD2 (6 bases). The ends were cut back, 5 bases at V and 0 bases at J, with 17 bases in the middle. The CDR3 runs 16 residues. Germline-derived CDR1 and CDR2 are SGHAT and FQNNGV. CDR3 region: CASSPRVGGGSYEQYF. CDR3 sequence (DNA): TGTGCCAGCAGCCCACGGGTCGGGGGTGGCTCCTACGAGCAGTACTTC. Filled out from reference TRBV11-2 and TRBJ2-7, the complete variable domain reads EAGVAQSPRYKIIEKRQSVAFWCNPISGHATLYWYQQILGQGPKLLIQFQNNGVVDDSQLPKDRFSAERLKGVDSTLKIQPAKLEDSAVYLCASSPRVGGGSYEQYFGPGTRLTVT.

On this clone: Other DNA sequences in the sample encode the same CDR3. The chain uses TRBV10-3 and TRBJ1-1; 7 bases agree with TRBD1. The V and J ends lost 3 bases and 1 base, in that order; junction bases with no gene match: 5. CDR3 size: 15 residues. CDR1 is ENHRY and CDR2 is SYGVKD in the germline V gene. CDR3 loop: CAISDLAGGNTEAFF. The DNA for the CDR3 is TGTGCCATCAGTGACCTGGCAGGGGGGAACACTGAAGCTTTCTTT.

This chain joins TRBV30 and TRBJ1-5; the D is unclear. V was shortened by 3 bases and J by 6 bases, with 12 bases between the two germline ends. Germline V gene sequence: CDR1 GTSNPN, CDR2 SVGIG (reference sequence). The CDR3 loop spans 13 amino acids. CDR3 sequence reads: CAWSFSEGQPQHF. CDR3 nucleotides: TGTGCCTGGAGCTTCTCGGAGGGTCAGCCCCAGCATTTT. The variable domain in full, completed from reference TRBV30 and TRBJ1-5, reads SQTIHQWPATLVQPVGSPLSLECTVEGTSNPNLYWYRQAAGRGLQLLFYSVGIGQISSEVPQNLSASRPQDRQFILSSKKLLLSDSGFYLCAWSFSEGQPQHFGDGTRLSIL.

The chain is built from TRBV5-3 and TRBJ2-1; TRBD1 might be the D (6 bases). TRBV5-3 is filed as an ORF, its function uncertain. The CDR3 is made up of 20 amino acids. The ends were cut back, 1 base at V and 1 base at J, with 24 bases in the middle. The CDR3 loop is CARSLLNQGSLILSYNEQFF. The CDR3 DNA sequence: TGTGCCAGAAGCTTGTTAAATCAGGGGTCCCTCATCCTGTCCTACAATGAGCAGTTCTTC.

The chain carries TRBV6-2 or TRBV6-3 and TRBJ2-2, with 7 bases that match TRBD1. V dropped 6 bases and J dropped 1; count of bases not matched to a gene: 2. Germline CDR1 is MNHEY and CDR2 is SVGEGT. CDR3 length: 14 residues. CDR3 amino acids: CASSRDRNTGELFF. CDR3 nucleotides: TGTGCCAGCAGCCGGGACAGGAACACCGGGGAGCTGTTTTTT.

This chain links TRBV5-5 with TRBJ2-7; TRBD2 might be the D (5 bases). V shed 2 bases and J shed 2 bases, with 14 bases lying between them. This CDR3 is built from 15 residues. Germline V gene lookup returns CDR1 SGHKS and CDR2 YYEKEE (reference sequence). The CDR3 protein is CASSFRPSRAYEQYF. CDR3 bases: TGTGCCAGCAGCTTTCGCCCCTCGCGGGCCTACGAGCAGTACTTC.